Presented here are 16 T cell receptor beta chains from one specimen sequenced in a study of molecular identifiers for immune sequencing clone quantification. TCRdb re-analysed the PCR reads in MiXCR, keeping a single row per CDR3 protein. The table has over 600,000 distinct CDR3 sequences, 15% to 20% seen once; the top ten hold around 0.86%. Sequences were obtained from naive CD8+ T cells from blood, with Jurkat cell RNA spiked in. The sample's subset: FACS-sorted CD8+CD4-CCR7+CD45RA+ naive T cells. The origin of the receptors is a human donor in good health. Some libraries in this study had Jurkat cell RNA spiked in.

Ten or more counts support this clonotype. Here the CDR3 DNA reads TGTGCCAGCAGTGAAGCGTGGCAGGGGACCTACGAGCAGTACTTC. Translating it yields CASSEAWQGTYEQYF. The chain is built from TRBV2 and TRBJ2-7; D might be TRBD1 (6 bases). V lost 0 bases and J 2 bases, leaving 11 bases between the germline ends. Germline CDR1 reads SNHLY; CDR2 reads FYNNEI. The CDR3 length is 15 residues.

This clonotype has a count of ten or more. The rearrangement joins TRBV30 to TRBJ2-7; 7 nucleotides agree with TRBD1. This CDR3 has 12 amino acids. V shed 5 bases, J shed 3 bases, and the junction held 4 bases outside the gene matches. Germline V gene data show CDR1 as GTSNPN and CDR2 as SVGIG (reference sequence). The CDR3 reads CAWGQALYEQYF. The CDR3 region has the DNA TGTGCCTGGGGACAGGCCCTCTACGAGCAGTACTTC. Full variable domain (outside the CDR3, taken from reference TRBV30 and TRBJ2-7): SQTIHQWPATLVQPVGSPLSLECTVEGTSNPNLYWYRQAAGRGLQLLFYSVGIGQISSEVPQNLSASRPQDRQFILSSKKLLLSDSGFYLCAWGQALYEQYFGPGTRLTVT.

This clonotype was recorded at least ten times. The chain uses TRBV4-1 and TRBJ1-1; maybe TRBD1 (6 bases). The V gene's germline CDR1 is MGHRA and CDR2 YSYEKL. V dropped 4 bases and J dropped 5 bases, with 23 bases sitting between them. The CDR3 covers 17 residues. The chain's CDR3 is CASSRLRDGGVRTEAFF. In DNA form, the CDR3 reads TGCGCCAGCAGCCGGCTACGGGACGGGGGCGTAAGGACTGAAGCTTTCTTT.

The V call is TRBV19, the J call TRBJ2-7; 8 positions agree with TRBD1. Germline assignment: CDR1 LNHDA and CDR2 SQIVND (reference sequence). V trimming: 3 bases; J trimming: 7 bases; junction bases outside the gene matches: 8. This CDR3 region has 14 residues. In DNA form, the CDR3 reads TGTGCCAGTAGTATCGGGCAGGGGGCGCGGGAGCAGTACTTC. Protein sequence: CASSIGQGAREQYF. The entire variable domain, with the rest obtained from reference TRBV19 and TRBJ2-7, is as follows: DGGITQSPKYLFRKEGQNVTLSCEQNLNHDAMYWYRQDPGQGLRLIYYSQIVNDFQKGDIAEGYSVSREKKESFPLTVTSAQKNPTAFYLCASSIGQGAREQYFGPGTRLTVT.

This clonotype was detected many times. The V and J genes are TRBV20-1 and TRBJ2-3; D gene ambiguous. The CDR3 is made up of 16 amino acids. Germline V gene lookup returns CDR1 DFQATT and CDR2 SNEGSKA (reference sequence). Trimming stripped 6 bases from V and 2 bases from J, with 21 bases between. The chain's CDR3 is CSAPTTGPLYTDTQYF. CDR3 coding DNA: TGCAGTGCCCCTACGACCGGCCCCCTTTACACAGATACGCAGTATTTT.

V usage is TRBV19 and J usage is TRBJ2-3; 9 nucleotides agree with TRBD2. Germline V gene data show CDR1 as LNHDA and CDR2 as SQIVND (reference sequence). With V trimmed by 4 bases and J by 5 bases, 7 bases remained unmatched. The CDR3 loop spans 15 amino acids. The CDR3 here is CASSSLAGVGDTQYF. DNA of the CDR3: TGTGCCAGTAGTAGCTTAGCGGGAGTTGGAGATACGCAGTATTTT.

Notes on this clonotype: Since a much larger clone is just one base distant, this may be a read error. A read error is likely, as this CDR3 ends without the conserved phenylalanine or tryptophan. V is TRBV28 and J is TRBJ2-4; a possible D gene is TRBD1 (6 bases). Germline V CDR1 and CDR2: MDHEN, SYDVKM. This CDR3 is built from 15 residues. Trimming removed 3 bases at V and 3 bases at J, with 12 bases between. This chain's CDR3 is CASSFRGTIKNIQYV. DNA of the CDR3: TGTGCCAGCAGTTTTAGGGGGACCATCAAAAACATTCAGTACGTC.

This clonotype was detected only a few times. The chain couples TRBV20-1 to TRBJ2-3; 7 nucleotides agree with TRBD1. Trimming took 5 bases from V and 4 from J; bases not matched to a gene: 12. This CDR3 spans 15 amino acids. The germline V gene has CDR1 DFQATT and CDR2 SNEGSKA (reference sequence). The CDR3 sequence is CSALLDRSEADTQYF. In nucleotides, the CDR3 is TGCAGTGCTCTCTTGGACAGGTCGGAGGCAGATACGCAGTATTTT.

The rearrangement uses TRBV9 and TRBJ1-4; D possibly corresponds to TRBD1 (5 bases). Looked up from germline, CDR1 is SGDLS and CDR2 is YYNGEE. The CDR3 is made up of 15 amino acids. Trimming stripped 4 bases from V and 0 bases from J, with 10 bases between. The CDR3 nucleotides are TGTGCCAGCAGCCCCCAGGGAGCAACTAATGAAAAACTGTTTTTT. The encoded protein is CASSPQGATNEKLFF.

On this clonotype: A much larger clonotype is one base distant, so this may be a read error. As DNA, the CDR3 is TGTTCCAGCAGTTTATACGTTTATGGGCAGTTCTTC. Protein sequence: CSSSLYVYGQFF. The chain carries TRBV28 and TRBJ2-1; no clear D gene. Germline V gene data show CDR1 as MDHEN and CDR2 as SYDVKM. The CDR3 totals 12 residues.

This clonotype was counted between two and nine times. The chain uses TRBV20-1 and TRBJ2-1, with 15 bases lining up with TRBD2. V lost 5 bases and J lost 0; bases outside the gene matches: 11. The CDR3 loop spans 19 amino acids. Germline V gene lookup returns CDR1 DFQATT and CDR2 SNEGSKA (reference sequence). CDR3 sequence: CSAFGLAGGLHSSYNEQFF. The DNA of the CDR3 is TGCAGTGCTTTCGGACTAGCGGGGGGGCTTCATTCCTCCTACAATGAGCAGTTCTTC.

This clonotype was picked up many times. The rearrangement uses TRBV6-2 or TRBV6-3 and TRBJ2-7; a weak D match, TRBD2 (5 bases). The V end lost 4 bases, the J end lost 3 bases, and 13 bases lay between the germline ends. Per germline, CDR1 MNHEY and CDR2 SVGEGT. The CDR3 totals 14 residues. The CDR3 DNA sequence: TGTGCCAGCAGTTCCACGGGGTCCAACTACGAGCAGTACTTC. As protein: CASSSTGSNYEQYF.

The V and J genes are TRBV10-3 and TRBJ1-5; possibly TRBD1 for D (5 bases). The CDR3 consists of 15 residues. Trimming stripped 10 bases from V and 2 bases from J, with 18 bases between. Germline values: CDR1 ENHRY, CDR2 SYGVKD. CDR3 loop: CATESGGLGNQPQHF. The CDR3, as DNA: TGTGCCACCGAATCCGGGGGACTGGGCAATCAGCCCCAGCATTTT.

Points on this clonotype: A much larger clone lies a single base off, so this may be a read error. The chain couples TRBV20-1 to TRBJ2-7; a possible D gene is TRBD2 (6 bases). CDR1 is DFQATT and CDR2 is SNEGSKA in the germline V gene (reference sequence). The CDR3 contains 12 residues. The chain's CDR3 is CSARGDFYKQYF. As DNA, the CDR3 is TGCAGTGCTAGAGGGGACTTCTACAAGCAGTACTTC.

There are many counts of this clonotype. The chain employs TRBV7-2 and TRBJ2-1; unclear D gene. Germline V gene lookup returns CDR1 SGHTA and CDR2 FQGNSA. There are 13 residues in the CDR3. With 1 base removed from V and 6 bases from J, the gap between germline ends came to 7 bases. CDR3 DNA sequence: TGTGCCAGCAGCTTAGATCCGGGCAATGAGCAGTTCTTC. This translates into CASSLDPGNEQFF.

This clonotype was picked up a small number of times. Here the CDR3 reads CASSISGRGVNEQFF. DNA of the CDR3: TGTGCCAGTAGTATATCAGGGAGGGGAGTTAATGAGCAGTTCTTC. V usage is TRBV19 and J usage is TRBJ2-1, with 7 bases matching TRBD2. The CDR3 spans 15 residues. The V segment lost 2 bases and the J segment 7 bases; nucleotides outside the gene matches: 8. Germline assignment: CDR1 LNHDA and CDR2 SQIVND (reference sequence).